This record concerns one T cell receptor beta chain sequence. These data belong to a study of CD8 T cells in acute hepatitis C reinfection. This table comes from immunoSEQ multiplex PCR, and its TCRdb copy is limited to in-frame clones, with some not included. The sample shows 30,000 to 40,000 clones, around nine tenths of them seen only once. Time point denoted: naive CD8 control sorted from an acute-time-point sample. The material sequenced was naive CD8+ T cells from PBMCs. This TCR derives from a man aged 25-45 years with chronic hepatitis C.

As DNA, the CDR3 is TGTGCCAGCAGTTTTGAGGGAACCCAGCCCCAGCATTTT. This codes for CASSFEGTQPQHF. The chain is built from TRBV27 and TRBJ1-5; no definite D call. The germline gives CDR1 MNHEY, CDR2 SMNVEV (reference sequence). This CDR3 has 13 amino acids. Deletions cut 3 bases from V and 7 bases from J, with 10 bases between.